The 11 T cell receptor beta chains listed next were all sequenced from one sample in a study of PD-1 blockade in classical Hodgkin lymphoma. Every single patient, without exception, relapsed after autologous stem cell transplantation, and brentuximab vedotin exposure varied. Clones were sequenced by immunoSEQ multiplex PCR, and TCRdb holds only the in-frame ones, with some missing. The data show fewer than 65,000 clones, about nine tenths seen once. Sequences were derived from peripheral blood mononuclear cells (PBMCs), sampled at baseline. The receptor set was obtained from a human donor with classical Hodgkin lymphoma.

The rearrangement uses TRBV2 and TRBJ2-2; 7 nucleotides align to TRBD1. The CDR3 sequence is 14 residues long. CDR1 and CDR2 from the germline V gene are SNHLY and FYNNEI. V lost 7 bases and J lost 2; bases outside the gene matches: 4. CDR3 amino acids: CASKTGHNTGELFF. DNA for the CDR3: TGTGCCAGCAAGACAGGGCATAACACCGGGGAGCTGTTTTTT.

This clone has just one count. V is TRBV13 and J is TRBJ2-1; TRBD2 agrees at 11 bases. CDR1 is PRHDT, CDR2 FYEKMQ, per germline (reference sequence). This CDR3 region has 14 residues. The junction had 5 bases not matched to a gene; V was cut back by 0 bases and J by 13 bases. The CDR3: CASSLGTSGIYQFF. The CDR3 DNA is TGTGCCAGCAGCTTAGGGACTAGCGGGATTTACCAGTTCTTC.

The chain couples TRBV19 to TRBJ2-1; 11 bases match TRBD2. The CDR3 consists of 15 residues. Trimming removed 3 bases from V and 8 bases from J; junction bases left unmatched: 6. Germline V CDR1 and CDR2: LNHDA, SQIVND (reference sequence). CDR3 nucleotide sequence: TGTGCCAGTAGTATCCCACTAGCGGGAGCTGATGAGCAGTTCTTC. Translating gives CASSIPLAGADEQFF. Using reference TRBV19 and TRBJ2-1 for the parts outside the CDR3, the full variable domain is DGGITQSPKYLFRKEGQNVTLSCEQNLNHDAMYWYRQDPGQGLRLIYYSQIVNDFQKGDIAEGYSVSREKKESFPLTVTSAQKNPTAFYLCASSIPLAGADEQFFGPGTRLTVL.

This clone was seen just once. The chain links TRBV5-4 to TRBJ2-1, with D uncertain. Trimming stripped 0 bases from V and 6 bases from J, with 10 bases between. Per the germline V gene, CDR1 is SGHNT and CDR2 is YYREEE (reference sequence). The CDR3 loop spans 14 amino acids. This chain's CDR3 is CASSLAQTGNEQFF. DNA of the CDR3: TGTGCCAGCAGCTTGGCCCAAACGGGCAATGAGCAGTTCTTC.

This rearrangement joins TRBV10-3 to TRBJ2-2; D not resolved. Trimming left V 7 bases short and J 2 bases short, with 8 bases between. The CDR3 is 13 amino acids. Germline V gives CDR1 ENHRY, CDR2 SYGVKD. The CDR3 loop is CAITRSNTGELFF. The CDR3 DNA reads as TGTGCCATCACCAGAAGCAACACCGGGGAGCTGTTTTTT.

The chain employs TRBV13 and TRBJ1-4; D may be TRBD1 (5 bases). This CDR3 comprises 14 residues. From germline, CDR1 is PRHDT and CDR2 FYEKMQ (reference sequence). Trimming pared 0 bases from V and 12 bases from J, leaving 14 bases between. The CDR3 protein is CASSLGPPDSELFF. The CDR3 coding sequence is TGTGCCAGCAGCTTAGGCCCTCCTGACAGCGAACTGTTTTTT.

CDR3: CASSLGRNTGNEQYF. DNA for the CDR3: TGTGCCAGCAGCTTAGGCCGGAACACAGGGAACGAGCAGTACTTC. The rearrangement links TRBV13 to TRBJ2-7, with D tentatively TRBD1 (6 bases). Germline CDR1 PRHDT, CDR2 FYEKMQ (reference sequence). The CDR3 sequence is 15 residues long. The V and J ends lost 0 bases and 5 bases respectively, with 14 bases between them.

The CDR3 sequence is CASSFPGLFREQYF. The CDR3 DNA reads as TGTGCCAGCAGCTTCCCGGGACTTTTCAGAGAGCAGTACTTC. The rearrangement uses TRBV5-8 and TRBJ2-7, with D perhaps TRBD2 (6 bases). The germline V gene encodes CDR1 SGHTS and CDR2 YDEGEE. Between the trimmed V and J ends, which lost 2 bases and 7 bases, there was a span of 16 bases. CDR3 length: 14 amino acids. Full variable domain (outside the CDR3, taken from reference TRBV5-8 and TRBJ2-7): EAGVTQSPTHLIKTRGQQATLRCSPISGHTSVYWYQQALGLGLQFLLWYDEGEERNRGNFPPRFSGRQFPNYSSELNVNALELEDSALYLCASSFPGLFREQYFGPGTRLTVT.

V and J are TRBV5-1 and TRBJ2-5, with D unresolved. Gene TRBJ2-7 matches the end of the DNA better, so the J call may be wrong. The CDR3 has 14 amino acids. The germline V gene encodes CDR1 SGHRS and CDR2 YFSETQ. DNA of the CDR3: TGCGCCAGCAGCTTGACCCCAAGCTCCTACGAGCAGTACTTC. Its protein product is CASSLTPSSYEQYF.

The chain has TRBV18 and TRBJ2-1; D perhaps matches TRBD2 (6 bases). The CDR3 has 12 residues. Germline V CDR1 and CDR2: KGHSH, LQKENI. Trimming cost V 3 bases and J 7 bases, with 7 bases left between them. The CDR3 sequence: CASSPGGNEQFF. The DNA for the CDR3 is TGTGCCAGCTCACCCGGGGGTAATGAGCAGTTCTTC.

This sequence joins TRBV28 and TRBJ2-5, with unresolved D. Germline loops: CDR1 MDHEN, CDR2 SYDVKM. This CDR3 region has 12 residues. Deletions cut 4 bases from V and 5 bases from J, with 8 bases between. The chain's CDR3 is CASSYPRETQYF. The CDR3 coding sequence is TGTGCCAGCAGTTACCCGCGGGAGACCCAGTACTTC.